These 30 T cell receptor beta chains were all obtained from the same sample, sequenced in a study of blood T cell repertoires in COVID-19 (dated by TCRdb to about 2020). The library was built by means of the immunoSEQ multiplex PCR assay. Imported from immuneACCESS, the table was reduced by TCRdb to in-frame sequences with V and J called. These copies leave out some clones; in studies compared against another copy, an unresolved V gene accounts for under half, and the cause of the remainder is not known. The sample includes around 170,000 clones, with roughly four fifths observed a single time. The ten top clones hold 9.5% to 15% of the sample. Sequencing was performed on PBMCs or T cells enriched from blood (not recorded which). The receptors shown here come from a man aged 45 to 65 who had recovered from COVID-19.

The chain recombines TRBV5-1 with TRBJ2-3; weak D call: TRBD1 (6 bases). The germline CDR1 and CDR2 sequences are SGHRS and YFSETQ. Trimming stripped 6 bases from V and 4 bases from J, with 15 bases between. The CDR3 totals 14 residues. The CDR3 sequence is CASMDPQGSDTQYF. The CDR3 nucleotides are TGCGCCAGCATGGATCCCCAGGGGTCAGATACGCAGTATTTT.

This rearrangement joins TRBV11-3 to TRBJ1-3; D is perhaps TRBD1 (5 bases). This CDR3 contains 15 residues. CDR1 and CDR2 (germline): SGHNT, YENEEA. Trimming left V 4 bases short and J 10 bases short, with 20 bases between. The CDR3 is CASSSSTGRGGTIYF. The CDR3, as DNA: TGTGCCAGCAGCTCTTCTACGGGGCGAGGAGGGACCATATATTTT.

This clone was detected once. J is TRBJ1-3 and V is TRBV5-5; D is perhaps TRBD1 (5 bases). Germline V gene lookup returns CDR1 SGHKS and CDR2 YYEKEE (reference sequence). The CDR3 is 16 amino acids. Trimming left V 0 bases short and J 0 bases short, with 10 bases between. The CDR3 here is CASSLAVRVSGNTIYF. CDR3 DNA: TGTGCCAGCAGCTTGGCAGTCAGGGTCTCTGGAAACACCATATATTTT. The full variable domain, with the rest looked up from reference TRBV5-5 and TRBJ1-3, is DAGVTQSPTHLIKTRGQQVTLRCSPISGHKSVSWYQQVLGQGPQFIFQYYEKEERGRGNFPDRFSARQFPNYSSELNVNALLLGDSALYLCASSLAVRVSGNTIYFGEGSWLTVV.

V usage is TRBV6-5 and J usage is TRBJ1-3, with D tentatively TRBD1 (5 bases). This CDR3 has 14 amino acids. The germline CDR1 and CDR2 sequences are MNHEY and SVGAGI. Deletions cut 6 bases from V and 0 bases from J, with 9 bases between. The CDR3 sequence is CASRQVTSGNTIYF. As DNA, the CDR3 is TGTGCCAGCAGACAGGTCACCTCTGGAAACACCATATATTTT.

The chain employs TRBV5-4 and TRBJ2-4; 7 bases are a match to TRBD1. Trimming at V came to 5 bases and at J to 11 bases, leaving 4 bases not matched to a gene. Per the germline V gene, CDR1 is SGHNT and CDR2 is YYREEE (reference sequence). The CDR3 contains 11 residues. CDR3 nucleotide sequence: TGTGCCAGCAGGCAGGGGGATTTTCAGTACTTC. This translates into CASRQGDFQYF.

The V gene is TRBV5-4, the J gene TRBJ1-2; 7 bases are a match to TRBD1. This CDR3 region has 14 residues. Per the germline V gene, CDR1 is SGHNT and CDR2 is YYREEE (reference sequence). Losses at the gene ends were 4 bases for V and 2 bases for J; bases not matched to a gene: 5. CDR3 bases: TGTGCCAGCAGCAGGACAGGTTCCAACTATGGCTACACCTTC. The encoded protein is CASSRTGSNYGYTF.

V is TRBV10-3 and J is TRBJ1-5; D might be TRBD1 (5 bases). Per the germline V gene, CDR1 is ENHRY and CDR2 is SYGVKD. The CDR3 is 13 residues long. V lost 11 bases to trimming and J lost 3 bases, with 14 bases between them. The CDR3 sequence is CASTTALNQPQHF. In nucleotides, the CDR3 is TGTGCCTCCACGACAGCACTCAATCAGCCCCAGCATTTT.

Concerning this clone itself: The same CDR3 is also encoded by other DNA sequences in this sample. The gene calls are TRBV11-2 and TRBJ1-4, with 8 bases fitting TRBD1. The length of the CDR3 is 14 residues. The V and J ends lost 3 bases and 5 bases, in that order; junction bases with no gene match: 2. Germline CDR1 reads SGHAT; CDR2 reads FQNNGV. CDR3 amino acids: CASSFGTGNEKLFF. DNA for the CDR3: TGTGCCAGCAGCTTCGGGACAGGAAATGAAAAACTGTTTTTT.

This sequence joins TRBV5-1 and TRBJ2-5; D might be TRBD2 (6 bases). The CDR3 is 16 amino acids. CDR1 SGHRS and CDR2 YFSETQ come from the germline V gene. V was cut by 0 bases and J by 1 base, with 13 bases left in between. The CDR3 region has the DNA TGCGCCAGCAGCTTGGGGGTAGCGGCAACCCAAGAGACCCAGTACTTC. Protein product: CASSLGVAATQETQYF.

The chain joins TRBV6-2 or TRBV6-3 to TRBJ2-7, with D tentatively TRBD2 (5 bases). CDR1 is MNHEY and CDR2 is SVGEGT in the germline V gene. The CDR3 runs to 17 residues. Trimming took off 6 bases at V and 9 bases at J, with 30 bases between the two ends. This CDR3 reads CASSPPGRAIVVGSQYF. As DNA, the CDR3 is TGTGCCAGCAGCCCTCCGGGGAGAGCAATAGTAGTGGGGTCGCAGTACTTC.

This chain connects TRBV19 to TRBJ2-7; TRBD2 agrees at 11 bases. The length of the CDR3 is 18 residues. CDR1 and CDR2 from the germline V gene are LNHDA and SQIVND (reference sequence). Losses at the gene ends were 6 bases for V and 0 bases for J; bases not matched to a gene: 13. In DNA form, the CDR3 reads TGTGCCAGTAGCCTAGCGGGGGGCGGAGACGGGAACTCCTACGAGCAGTACTTC. Protein product: CASSLAGGGDGNSYEQYF.

The chain combines TRBV7-3 with TRBJ2-1; no firm D call. The V end lost 3 bases, the J end lost 2 bases, and 11 bases lay between the germline ends. The CDR3 totals 15 residues. Germline CDR1 reads SGHTA; CDR2 reads FQGTGA. The CDR3 DNA is TGTGCCAGCAGCTTTTACCCGGGTGCCTACAATGAGCAGTTCTTC. As protein: CASSFYPGAYNEQFF.

The V and J genes are TRBV27 and TRBJ1-6; the D gene is possibly TRBD1 (6 bases). CDR3 size: 18 residues. Germline CDR1 MNHEY, CDR2 SMNVEV (reference sequence). Deletions cut 6 bases from V and 0 bases from J, with 18 bases between. The CDR3 sequence is CASSPWGQPRSYNSPLHF. The CDR3 DNA sequence: TGTGCCAGCAGCCCCTGGGGGCAGCCCCGCTCCTATAATTCACCCCTCCACTTT.

This sequence joins TRBV7-8 and TRBJ2-2; the match to TRBD1 covers 7 bases. There are 17 residues in the CDR3. Per the germline V gene, CDR1 is SGHVS and CDR2 is FQNEAQ. The V segment lost 4 bases and the J segment 6 bases; nucleotides outside the gene matches: 14. CDR3 bases: TGTGCCAGCAGCTCCCGACAGGGAATTATTTTAGCCGGGGAGCTGTTTTTT. Translation gives CASSSRQGIILAGELFF.

The rearrangement uses TRBV7-3 and TRBJ2-3, with D perhaps TRBD1 (5 bases). The CDR3 runs 14 residues. V was trimmed by 5 bases and J by 2 bases, leaving 11 bases between them. Per the germline V gene, CDR1 is SGHTA and CDR2 is FQGTGA. CDR3 in amino acids: CASSPTGNTDTQYF. Written as DNA, the CDR3 is TGTGCCAGCAGCCCCACAGGAAACACAGATACGCAGTATTTT.

The chain links TRBV29-1 to TRBJ2-1; D gene ambiguous. Germline V CDR1 and CDR2: SQVTM, ANQGSEA. This CDR3 region has 10 residues. The CDR3 is CRQTLHEQFF. DNA for the CDR3: TGCAGACAAACGCTCCATGAGCAGTTCTTC.

The genes are TRBV5-1 and TRBJ1-1, with TRBD1 identical over 7 bases. Germline-derived CDR1 and CDR2 are SGHRS and YFSETQ. This CDR3 comprises 15 residues. J lost 1 base, V lost 4 bases, and 7 bases had no gene match. CDR3 coding DNA: TGCGCCAGCAGCGTATTAGGACAGGCGAACACTGAAGCTTTCTTT. As protein: CASSVLGQANTEAFF.

The sample holds a few counts of this clone. The chain uses TRBV5-1 and TRBJ1-1; 9 nucleotides agree with TRBD1. CDR1 is SGHRS and CDR2 is YFSETQ in the germline V gene. The CDR3 covers 15 residues. V shed 4 bases, J shed 1 base, and the junction held 5 bases outside the gene matches. The CDR3 sequence: CASSVMTGGNTEAFF. The CDR3 DNA is TGCGCCAGCAGCGTAATGACAGGGGGGAACACTGAAGCTTTCTTT.

CDR3 loop: CASDRGTDTQYF. The CDR3, as DNA: TGTGCCAGCGACAGGGGCACAGATACGCAGTATTTT. This rearrangement joins TRBV2 to TRBJ2-3; 7 nucleotides line up with TRBD1. The V gene's germline CDR1 is SNHLY and CDR2 FYNNEI. Germline trimming cut 8 bases from V and 1 base from J; bases unmatched to any gene: 0. This CDR3 spans 12 amino acids.

The chain has TRBV12-3 or TRBV12-4 and TRBJ2-3; D may be TRBD1 (6 bases). The CDR3 is 12 residues long. V lost 11 bases, J lost 0 bases, and 9 bases lay in between. The CDR3 loop is CAARGSTDTQYF. Here the CDR3 DNA reads TGTGCCGCCAGGGGTAGCACAGATACGCAGTATTTT.

This clone came up a few times. The rearrangement joins TRBV10-3 to TRBJ1-2; perhaps TRBD1 as D (5 bases). V gave up 6 bases and J gave up 7 bases, with 6 bases separating them. The CDR3 contains 10 residues. Germline V lookup: CDR1 ENHRY, CDR2 SYGVKD. The CDR3 loop is CAIRGGGYTF. In DNA, the CDR3 is TGTGCCATCAGGGGGGGTGGCTACACCTTC.

The chain uses TRBV5-1 and TRBJ2-3; 7 bases agree with TRBD2. Germline-derived CDR1 and CDR2 are SGHRS and YFSETQ. This CDR3 contains 15 residues. With V trimmed by 3 bases and J by 3 bases, 7 bases remained unmatched. CDR3 nucleotides: TGCGCCAGCAGCTCCAGCGGGGTGCGGACAGATACGCAGTATTTT. Translating gives CASSSSGVRTDTQYF.

This chain links TRBV4-3 with TRBJ2-3; the D is unclear. Trimming shortened V by 4 bases and J by 2 bases, and 7 bases separated the two germline ends. The V gene's germline CDR1 is LGHNA and CDR2 YSLEER. The CDR3 contains 13 residues. The CDR3 spells CASSLIVTDTQYF. The CDR3 coding sequence is TGCGCCAGCAGCCTGATAGTCACAGATACGCAGTATTTT.

This chain connects TRBV5-5 to TRBJ1-3, with TRBD1 matching over 12 bases. V trimming: 2 bases; J trimming: 0 bases; junction bases outside the gene matches: 6. CDR1 and CDR2 from the germline V gene are SGHKS and YYEKEE (reference sequence). The CDR3 covers 18 residues. CDR3 sequence: CASSFRDRGLSSGNTIYF. DNA for the CDR3: TGTGCCAGCAGCTTCCGGGACAGGGGGCTTAGCTCTGGAAACACCATATATTTT.

This chain uses TRBV19 with TRBJ1-6; no firm D call. There are 13 residues in the CDR3. Trimming shortened V by 3 bases and J by 7 bases, and 7 bases separated the two germline ends. Germline V gene lookup returns CDR1 LNHDA and CDR2 SQIVND (reference sequence). DNA of the CDR3: TGTGCCAGTAGTATGAGGTCGAATTCACCCCTCCACTTT. Amino acids: CASSMRSNSPLHF.

V and J are TRBV24-1 and TRBJ2-7, with a tentative D call TRBD1 (6 bases). V was cut by 1 base and J by 0 bases, with 9 bases left in between. Germline V CDR1 and CDR2: KGHDR, SFDVKD. The length of the CDR3 is 15 residues. CDR3 region: CATSDFTGTSYEQYF. CDR3 DNA: TGTGCCACCAGTGATTTTACAGGGACCTCCTACGAGCAGTACTTC.

This clone was picked up one time. The rearrangement links TRBV19 to TRBJ1-1; perhaps TRBD1 as D (5 bases). Germline V gene lookup returns CDR1 LNHDA and CDR2 SQIVND (reference sequence). V lost 5 bases to trimming and J lost 8 bases, with 12 bases between them. This CDR3 has 12 residues. CDR3 nucleotide sequence: TGTGCCAGTAGTTTGGGGGGACTAGAAGCTTTCTTT. It is translated as CASSLGGLEAFF.

In DNA form, the CDR3 reads TGTGCCAGCAGCTTATTCCCGGGGAACACCTACGAGCAGTACTTC. It encodes CASSLFPGNTYEQYF. The chain combines TRBV11-2 with TRBJ2-7; possible D gene TRBD2, 5 bases. This CDR3 region has 15 residues. V was cut by 2 bases and J by 2 bases, with 13 bases left in between. Germline CDR1 SGHAT, CDR2 FQNNGV. Full variable domain (remainder filled in from reference TRBV11-2 and TRBJ2-7): EAGVAQSPRYKIIEKRQSVAFWCNPISGHATLYWYQQILGQGPKLLIQFQNNGVVDDSQLPKDRFSAERLKGVDSTLKIQPAKLEDSAVYLCASSLFPGNTYEQYFGPGTRLTVT.

V usage is TRBV2 and J usage is TRBJ1-3; D is uncertain. Germline V gene sequence: CDR1 SNHLY, CDR2 FYNNEI. The CDR3 is 14 residues long. Trimming stripped 3 bases from V and 4 bases from J, with 10 bases between. Here the CDR3 DNA reads TGTGCCAGCAGTGACCGAATGGCAGGAAACACCATATATTTT. As protein: CASSDRMAGNTIYF.

This sequence joins TRBV6-6 and TRBJ1-1, with D perhaps matching TRBD1 (5 bases). With 6 bases removed from V and 4 bases from J, the gap between germline ends came to 12 bases. The CDR3 covers 13 residues. Germline V gene lookup returns CDR1 MNHNY and CDR2 SVGAGI (reference sequence). CDR3 nucleotides: TGTGCCAGCAGCCAACGACAGACCACTGAAGCTTTCTTT. This encodes CASSQRQTTEAFF.